Detailed here is one T cell receptor beta chain. Its antigen remains unidentified. All donors were healthy HIV-negative adults lacking recent acute infections or vaccinations. Authors' methods: Junction-only immunoSEQ sequences carried no quality scores, so filtering differed. Method: immunoSEQ multiplex PCR; TCRdb's copy keeps in-frame clones and lacks some. The DNA was the basis for D and trimming; V, J and clone size are from that table. Altogether roughly 2.2 million clones are present, 80% to 95% being singletons, with the ten largest covering about 0.41%. The CDR3 has 13 residues. V lost 5 bases to trimming and J lost 5 bases, with 10 bases between them. From germline, CDR1 is MNHEY and CDR2 SMNVEV (reference sequence). The data were obtained in a study of shared clonotypes between healthy human individuals. Study results and limitations: Generally, naive subsets (rather than memory subsets) showed larger estimated richness. Since donors were few, the genetic and exposure-history diversity represented was limited.

The clonotype was recovered from a man between 18 and 35 years old in good health. Some clones in this sample may be carry-over from other donors' samples. The chain joins TRBV27 to TRBJ1-5; no reliable D call. Sequencing was carried out using naive CD4+ T cells from PBMCs. Regarding subset: CD45RA+ positively selected. The CDR3 region has the DNA TGTGCCAGCAGTCTCACCAACTATCAGCCCCAGCATTTT. It translates to CASSLTNYQPQHF.